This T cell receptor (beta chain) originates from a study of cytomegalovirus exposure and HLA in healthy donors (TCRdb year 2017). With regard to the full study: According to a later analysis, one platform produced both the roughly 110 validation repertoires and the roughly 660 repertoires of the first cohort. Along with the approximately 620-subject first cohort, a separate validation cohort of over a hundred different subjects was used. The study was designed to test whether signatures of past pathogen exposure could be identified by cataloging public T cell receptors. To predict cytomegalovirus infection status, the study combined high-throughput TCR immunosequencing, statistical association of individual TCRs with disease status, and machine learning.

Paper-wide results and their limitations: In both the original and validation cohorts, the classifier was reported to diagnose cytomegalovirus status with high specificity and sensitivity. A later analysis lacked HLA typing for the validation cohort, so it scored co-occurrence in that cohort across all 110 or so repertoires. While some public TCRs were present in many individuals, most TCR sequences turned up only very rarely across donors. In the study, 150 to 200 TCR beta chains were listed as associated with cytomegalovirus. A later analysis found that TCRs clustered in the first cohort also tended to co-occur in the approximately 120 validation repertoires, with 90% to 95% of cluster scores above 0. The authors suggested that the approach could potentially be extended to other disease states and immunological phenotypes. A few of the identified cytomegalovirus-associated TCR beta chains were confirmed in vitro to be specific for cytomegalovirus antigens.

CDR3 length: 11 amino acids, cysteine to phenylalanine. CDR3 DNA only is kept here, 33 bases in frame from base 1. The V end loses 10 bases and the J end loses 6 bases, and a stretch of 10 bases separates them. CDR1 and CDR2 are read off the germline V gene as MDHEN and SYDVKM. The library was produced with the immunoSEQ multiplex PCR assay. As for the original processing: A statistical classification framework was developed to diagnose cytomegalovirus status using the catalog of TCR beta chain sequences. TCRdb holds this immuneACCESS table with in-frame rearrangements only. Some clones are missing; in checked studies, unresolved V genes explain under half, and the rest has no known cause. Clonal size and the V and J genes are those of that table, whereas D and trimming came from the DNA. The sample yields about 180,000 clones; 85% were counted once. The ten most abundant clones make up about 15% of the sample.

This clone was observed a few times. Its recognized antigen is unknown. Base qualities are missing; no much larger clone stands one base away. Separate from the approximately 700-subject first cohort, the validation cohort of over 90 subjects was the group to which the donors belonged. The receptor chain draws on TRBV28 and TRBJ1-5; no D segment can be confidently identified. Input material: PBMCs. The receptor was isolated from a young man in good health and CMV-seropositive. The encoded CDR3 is CANRGGQPQHF. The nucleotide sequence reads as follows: TGTGCCAACCGAGGCGGTCAGCCCCAGCATTTT.